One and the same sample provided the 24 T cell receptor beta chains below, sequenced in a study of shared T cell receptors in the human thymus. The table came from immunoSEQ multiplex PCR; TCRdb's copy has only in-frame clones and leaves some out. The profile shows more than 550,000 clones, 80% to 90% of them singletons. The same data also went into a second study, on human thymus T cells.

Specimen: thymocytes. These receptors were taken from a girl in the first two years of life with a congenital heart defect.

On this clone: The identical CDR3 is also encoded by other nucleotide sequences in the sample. CDR3 nucleotides: TGCGCCAGCAGCTTGGGACAGGGAAATTCACCCCTCCACTTT. Translated: CASSLGQGNSPLHF. This rearrangement joins TRBV5-1 to TRBJ1-6, with 7 positions matching TRBD1. The CDR3 covers 14 residues. V lost 0 bases to trimming and J lost 7 bases; unmatched junction nucleotides: 1. Germline V gene data show CDR1 as SGHRS and CDR2 as YFSETQ.

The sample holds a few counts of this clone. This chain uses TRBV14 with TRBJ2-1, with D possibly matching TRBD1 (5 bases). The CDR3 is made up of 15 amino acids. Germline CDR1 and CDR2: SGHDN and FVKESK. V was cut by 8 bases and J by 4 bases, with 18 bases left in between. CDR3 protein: CASYPWERGYNEQFF. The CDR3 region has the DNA TGTGCCAGCTACCCGTGGGAAAGGGGTTACAATGAGCAGTTCTTC.

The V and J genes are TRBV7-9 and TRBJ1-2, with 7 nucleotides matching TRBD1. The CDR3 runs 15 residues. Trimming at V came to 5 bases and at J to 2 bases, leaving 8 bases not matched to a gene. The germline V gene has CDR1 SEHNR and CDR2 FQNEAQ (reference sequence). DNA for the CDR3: TGTGCCAGCAGCCCACCCGGGACAGAAAACTATGGCTACACCTTC. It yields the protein CASSPPGTENYGYTF.

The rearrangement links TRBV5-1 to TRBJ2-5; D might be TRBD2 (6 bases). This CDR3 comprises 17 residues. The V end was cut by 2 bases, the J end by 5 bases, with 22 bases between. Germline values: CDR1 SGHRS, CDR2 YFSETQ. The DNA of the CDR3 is TGCGCCAGCAGCTTTCCGTCTAGCGTCGTATTGGAGGAGACCCAGTACTTC. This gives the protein CASSFPSSVVLEETQYF.

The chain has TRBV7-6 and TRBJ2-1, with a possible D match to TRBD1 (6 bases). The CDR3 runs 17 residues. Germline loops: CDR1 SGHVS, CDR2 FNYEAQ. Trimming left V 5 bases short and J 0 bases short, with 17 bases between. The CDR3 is CASSQRSGTNSYNEQFF. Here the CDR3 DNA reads TGTGCCAGCAGCCAAAGATCTGGGACAAACTCCTACAATGAGCAGTTCTTC.

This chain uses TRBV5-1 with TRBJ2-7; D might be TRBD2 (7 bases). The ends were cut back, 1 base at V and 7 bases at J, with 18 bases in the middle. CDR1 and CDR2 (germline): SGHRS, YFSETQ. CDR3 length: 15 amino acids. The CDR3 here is CASSLFGGGVLEQYF. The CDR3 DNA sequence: TGCGCCAGCAGCTTGTTTGGGGGGGGCGTTTTGGAGCAGTACTTC.

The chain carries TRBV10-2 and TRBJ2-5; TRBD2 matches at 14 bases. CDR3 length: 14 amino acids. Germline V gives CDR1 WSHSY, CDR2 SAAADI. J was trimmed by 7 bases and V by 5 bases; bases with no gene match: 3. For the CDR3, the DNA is TGCGCCAGCAGTACCGGGACTAGCGGGGGGACCCAGTACTTC. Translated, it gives CASSTGTSGGTQYF.

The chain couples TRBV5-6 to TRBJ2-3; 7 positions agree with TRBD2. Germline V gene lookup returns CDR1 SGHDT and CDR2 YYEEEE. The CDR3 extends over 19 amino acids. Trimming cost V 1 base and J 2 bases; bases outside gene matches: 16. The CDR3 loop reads CASSLCQVASGRLTDTQYF. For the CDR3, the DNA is TGTGCCAGCAGCTTGTGTCAGGTGGCTAGCGGTCGCCTCACAGATACGCAGTATTTT. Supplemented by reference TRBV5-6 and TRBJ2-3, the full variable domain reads DAGVTQSPTHLIKTRGQQVTLRCSPKSGHDTVSWYQQALGQGPQFIFQYYEEEERQRGNFPDRFSGHQFPNYSSELNVNALLLGDSALYLCASSLCQVASGRLTDTQYFGPGTRLTVL.

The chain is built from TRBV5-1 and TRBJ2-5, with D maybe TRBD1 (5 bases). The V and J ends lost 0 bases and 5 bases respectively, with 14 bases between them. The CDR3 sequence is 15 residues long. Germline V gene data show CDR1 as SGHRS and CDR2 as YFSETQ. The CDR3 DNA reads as TGCGCCAGCAGCTTGGTAGGGGTGACTGGTGAGACCCAGTACTTC. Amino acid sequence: CASSLVGVTGETQYF.

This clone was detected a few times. CDR3 sequence: CASSVGQGTSVHHEQYF. The DNA of the CDR3 is TGTGCCAGCAGCGTCGGACAGGGCACCTCCGTTCACCACGAGCAGTACTTC. V and J are TRBV7-9 and TRBJ2-7; TRBD1 matches at 8 bases. V dropped 5 bases and J dropped 5; count of bases not matched to a gene: 17. CDR1 and CDR2 (germline): SEHNR, FQNEAQ (reference sequence). The CDR3 contains 17 residues.

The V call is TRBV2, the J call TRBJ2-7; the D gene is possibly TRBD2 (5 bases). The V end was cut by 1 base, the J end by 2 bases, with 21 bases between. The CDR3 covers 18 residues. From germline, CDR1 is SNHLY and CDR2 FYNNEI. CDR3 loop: CASSEGGNLDLRTYEQYF. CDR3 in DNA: TGTGCCAGCAGTGAAGGTGGGAACCTGGACTTACGCACCTACGAGCAGTACTTC.

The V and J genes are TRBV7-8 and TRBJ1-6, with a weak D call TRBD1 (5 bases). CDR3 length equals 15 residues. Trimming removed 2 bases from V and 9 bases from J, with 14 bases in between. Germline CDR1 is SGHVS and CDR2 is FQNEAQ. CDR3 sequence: CASSLYHRRRSPLHF. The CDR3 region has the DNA TGTGCCAGCAGCTTATACCACAGGCGTCGTTCACCCCTCCACTTT.

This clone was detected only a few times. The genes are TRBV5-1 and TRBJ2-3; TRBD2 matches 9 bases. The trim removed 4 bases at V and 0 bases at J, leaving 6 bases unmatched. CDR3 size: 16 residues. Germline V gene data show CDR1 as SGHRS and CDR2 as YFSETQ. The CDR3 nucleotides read TGCGCCAGCAGCCCGTCGACTAGCGGTAGCACAGATACGCAGTATTTT. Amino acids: CASSPSTSGSTDTQYF.

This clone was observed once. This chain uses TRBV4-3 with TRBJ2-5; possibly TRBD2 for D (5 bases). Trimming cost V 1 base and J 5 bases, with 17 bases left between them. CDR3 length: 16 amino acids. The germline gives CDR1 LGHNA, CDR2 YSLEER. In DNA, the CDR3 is TGCGCCAGCAGCCAAGTTCCCGAAGCGGCCTTCGAGACCCAGTACTTC. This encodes CASSQVPEAAFETQYF.

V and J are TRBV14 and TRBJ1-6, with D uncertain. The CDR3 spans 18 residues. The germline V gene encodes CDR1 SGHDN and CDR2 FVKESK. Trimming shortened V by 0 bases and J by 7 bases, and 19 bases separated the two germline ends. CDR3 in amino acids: CASSQDVAMAGANSPLHF. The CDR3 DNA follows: TGTGCCAGCAGCCAAGATGTAGCGATGGCAGGAGCCAATTCACCCCTCCACTTT.

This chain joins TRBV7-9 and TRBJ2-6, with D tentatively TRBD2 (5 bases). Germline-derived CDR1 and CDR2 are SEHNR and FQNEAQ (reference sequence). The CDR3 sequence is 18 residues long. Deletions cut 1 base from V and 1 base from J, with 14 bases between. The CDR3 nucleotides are TGTGCCAGCAGCTTAGATCCAGGAGGCCCATCTGGGGCCAACGTCCTGACTTTC. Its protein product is CASSLDPGGPSGANVLTF.

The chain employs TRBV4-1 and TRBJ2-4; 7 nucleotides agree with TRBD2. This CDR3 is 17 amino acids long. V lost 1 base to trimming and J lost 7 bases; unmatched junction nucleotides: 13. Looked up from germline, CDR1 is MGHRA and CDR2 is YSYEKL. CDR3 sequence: CASSQGWGGSGPNIQYF. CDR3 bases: TGCGCCAGCAGCCAAGGATGGGGGGGATCCGGGCCTAACATTCAGTACTTC.

In DNA, the CDR3 is TGCGCCAGCAGCTGCAGACAGGGGCACTTCCAAGAGACCCAGTACTTC. Its translation: CASSCRQGHFQETQYF. The V call is TRBV5-1, the J call TRBJ2-5, with 8 bases aligning to TRBD1. The junction had 8 bases not matched to a gene; V was cut back by 3 bases and J by 1 base. The germline V gene encodes CDR1 SGHRS and CDR2 YFSETQ. This CDR3 has 16 residues.

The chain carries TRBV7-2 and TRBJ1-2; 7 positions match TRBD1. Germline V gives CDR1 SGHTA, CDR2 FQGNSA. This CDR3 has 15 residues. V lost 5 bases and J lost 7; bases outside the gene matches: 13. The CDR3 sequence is CASSPRTGHLGGYTF. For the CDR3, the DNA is TGTGCCAGCAGCCCGCGGACAGGCCATTTGGGTGGCTACACCTTC.

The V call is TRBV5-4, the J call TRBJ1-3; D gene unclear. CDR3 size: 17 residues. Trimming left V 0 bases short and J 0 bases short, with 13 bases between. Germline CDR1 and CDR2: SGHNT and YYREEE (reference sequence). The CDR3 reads CASSLEVAGRSGNTIYF. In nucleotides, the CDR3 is TGTGCCAGCAGCTTGGAAGTAGCGGGCCGCTCTGGAAACACCATATATTTT. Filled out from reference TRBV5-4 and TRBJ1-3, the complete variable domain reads ETGVTQSPTHLIKTRGQQVTLRCSSQSGHNTVSWYQQALGQGPQFIFQYYREEENGRGNFPPRFSGLQFPNYSSELNVNALELDDSALYLCASSLEVAGRSGNTIYFGEGSWLTVV.

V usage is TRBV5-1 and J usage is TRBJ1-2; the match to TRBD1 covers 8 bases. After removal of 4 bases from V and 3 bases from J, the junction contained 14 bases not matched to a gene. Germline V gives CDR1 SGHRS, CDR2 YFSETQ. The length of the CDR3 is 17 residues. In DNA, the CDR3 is TGCGCCAGCAGCACCCGGGACAGGCCCGATGTTGACTATGGCTACACCTTC. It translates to CASSTRDRPDVDYGYTF. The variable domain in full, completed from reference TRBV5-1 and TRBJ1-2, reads KAGVTQTPRYLIKTRGQQVTLSCSPISGHRSVSWYQQTPGQGLQFLFEYFSETQRNKGNFPGRFSGRQFSNSRSEMNVSTLELGDSALYLCASSTRDRPDVDYGYTFGSGTRLTVV.

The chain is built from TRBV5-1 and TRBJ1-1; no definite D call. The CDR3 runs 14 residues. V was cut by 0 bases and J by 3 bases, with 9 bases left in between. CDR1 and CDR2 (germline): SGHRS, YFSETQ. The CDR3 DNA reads TGCGCCAGCAGCTTGGGCGGGCATCACACTGAAGCTTTCTTT. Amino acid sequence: CASSLGGHHTEAFF.

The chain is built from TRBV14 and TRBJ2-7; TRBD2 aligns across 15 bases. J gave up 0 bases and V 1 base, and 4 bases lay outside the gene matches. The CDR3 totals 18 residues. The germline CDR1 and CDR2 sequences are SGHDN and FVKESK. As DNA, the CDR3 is TGTGCCAGCAGCCAAGGGACTAGCGGGGGGGTAACCTCCTACGAGCAGTACTTC. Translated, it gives CASSQGTSGGVTSYEQYF.

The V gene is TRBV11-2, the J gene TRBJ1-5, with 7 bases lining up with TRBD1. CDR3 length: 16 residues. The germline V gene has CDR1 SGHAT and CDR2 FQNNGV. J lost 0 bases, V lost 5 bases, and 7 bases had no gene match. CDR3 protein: CASSPRTGDSNQPQHF. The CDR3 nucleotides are TGTGCCAGCAGCCCCCGGACAGGAGATAGCAATCAGCCCCAGCATTTT.